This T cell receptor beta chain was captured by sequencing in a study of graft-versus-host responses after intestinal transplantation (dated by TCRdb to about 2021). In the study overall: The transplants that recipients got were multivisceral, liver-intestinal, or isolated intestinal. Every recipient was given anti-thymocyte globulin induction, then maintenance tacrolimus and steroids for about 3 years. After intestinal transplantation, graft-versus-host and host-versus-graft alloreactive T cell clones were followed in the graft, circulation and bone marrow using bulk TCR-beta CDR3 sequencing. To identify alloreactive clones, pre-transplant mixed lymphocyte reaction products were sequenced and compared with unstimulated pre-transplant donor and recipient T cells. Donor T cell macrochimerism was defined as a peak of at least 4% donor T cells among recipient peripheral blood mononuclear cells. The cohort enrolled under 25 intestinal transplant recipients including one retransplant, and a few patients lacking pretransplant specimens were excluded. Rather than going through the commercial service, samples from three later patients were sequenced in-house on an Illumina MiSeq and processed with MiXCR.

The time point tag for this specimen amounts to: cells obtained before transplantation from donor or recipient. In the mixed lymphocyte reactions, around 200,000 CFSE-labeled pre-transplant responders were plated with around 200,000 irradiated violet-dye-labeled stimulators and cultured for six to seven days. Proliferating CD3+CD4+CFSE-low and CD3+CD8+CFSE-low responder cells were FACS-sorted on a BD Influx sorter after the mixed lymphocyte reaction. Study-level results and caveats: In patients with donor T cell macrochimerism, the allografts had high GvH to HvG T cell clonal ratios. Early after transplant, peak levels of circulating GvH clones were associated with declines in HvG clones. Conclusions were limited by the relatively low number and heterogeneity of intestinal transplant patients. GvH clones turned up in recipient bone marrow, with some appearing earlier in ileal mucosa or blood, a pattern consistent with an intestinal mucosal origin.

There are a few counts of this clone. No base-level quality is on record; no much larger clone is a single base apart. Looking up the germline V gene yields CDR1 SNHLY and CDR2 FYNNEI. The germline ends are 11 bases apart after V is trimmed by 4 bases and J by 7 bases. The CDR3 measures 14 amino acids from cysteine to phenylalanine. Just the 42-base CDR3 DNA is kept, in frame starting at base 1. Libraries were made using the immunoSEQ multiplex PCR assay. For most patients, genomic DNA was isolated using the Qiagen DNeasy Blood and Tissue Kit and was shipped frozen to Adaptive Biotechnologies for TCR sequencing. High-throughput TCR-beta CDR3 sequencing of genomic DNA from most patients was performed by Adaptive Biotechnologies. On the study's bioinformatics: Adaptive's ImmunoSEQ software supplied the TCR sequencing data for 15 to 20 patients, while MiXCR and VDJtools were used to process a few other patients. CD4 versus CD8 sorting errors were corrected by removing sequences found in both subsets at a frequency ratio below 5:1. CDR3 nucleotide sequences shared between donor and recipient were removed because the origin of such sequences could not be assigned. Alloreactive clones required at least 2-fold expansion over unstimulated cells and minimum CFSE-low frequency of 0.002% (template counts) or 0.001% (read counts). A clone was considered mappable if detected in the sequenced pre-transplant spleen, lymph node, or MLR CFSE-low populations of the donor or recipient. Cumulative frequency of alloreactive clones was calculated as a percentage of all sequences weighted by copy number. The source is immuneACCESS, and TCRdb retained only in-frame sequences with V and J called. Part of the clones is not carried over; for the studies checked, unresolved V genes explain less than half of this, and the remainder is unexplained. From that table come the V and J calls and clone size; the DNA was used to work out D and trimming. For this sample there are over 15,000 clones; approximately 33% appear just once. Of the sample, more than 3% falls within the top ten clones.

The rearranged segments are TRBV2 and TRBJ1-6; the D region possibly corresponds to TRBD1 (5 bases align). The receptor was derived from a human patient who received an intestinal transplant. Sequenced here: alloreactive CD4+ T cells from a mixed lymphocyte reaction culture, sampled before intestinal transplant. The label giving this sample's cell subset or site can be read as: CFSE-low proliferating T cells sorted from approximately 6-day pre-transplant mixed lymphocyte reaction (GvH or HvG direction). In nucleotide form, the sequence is TGTGCCAGCAGTGGGGGACGAAACAATTCACCCCTCCACTTT. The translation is CASSGGRNNSPLHF.